The source of this T cell receptor (beta chain) is a study of cytomegalovirus exposure and HLA in healthy donors. Study findings and constraints: Researchers catalogued over 150 TCR beta chains as cytomegalovirus-associated.

On this clone: Its antigen is undetermined.

The PCR contained 60 Vbeta and 13 Jbeta primers. In the original analysis: Later analysis identified 80 million to 90 million unique TCR beta chains, 10 million to 12 million shared. Only in-frame clones appear in the TCRdb table, and some are missing; sequencing was by immunoSEQ multiplex PCR. V and J calls and clone size are given by that table; D and trimming were obtained from the DNA. The sample holds some 140,000 clones, about 80% seen once. This CDR3 contains 15 residues. Germline CDR1 reads SGHNT; CDR2 reads YYREEE (reference sequence). The V and J ends lost 4 bases and 0 bases respectively, with 14 bases between them.

Sequenced sample: PBMCs. The sequence was obtained from a man aged 25-40 years in good health. The chain has TRBV5-4 and TRBJ2-7; perhaps TRBD2 as D (6 bases). As DNA, the CDR3 is TGTGCCAGCAGCCCCGGCCGGGGGAGCTCCTACGAGCAGTACTTC. Its translation is CASSPGRGSSYEQYF.